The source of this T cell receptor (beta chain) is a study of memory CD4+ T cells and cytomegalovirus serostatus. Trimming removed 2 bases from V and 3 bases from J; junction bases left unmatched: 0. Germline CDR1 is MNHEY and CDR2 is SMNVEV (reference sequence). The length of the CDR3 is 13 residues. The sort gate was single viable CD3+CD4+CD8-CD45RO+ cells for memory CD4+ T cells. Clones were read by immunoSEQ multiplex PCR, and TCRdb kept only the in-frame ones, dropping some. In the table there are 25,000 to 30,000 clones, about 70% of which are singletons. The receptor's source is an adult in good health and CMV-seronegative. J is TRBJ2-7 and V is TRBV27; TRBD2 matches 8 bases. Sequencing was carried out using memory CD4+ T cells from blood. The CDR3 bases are TGTGCCAGCAGTTTACTAGCGGGCTACGAGCAGTACTTC. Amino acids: CASSLLAGYEQYF.